This TCR beta chain was profiled in a study of T cells in Graves' hyperthyroidism and ophthalmopathy. With 1 base removed from V and 6 bases from J, the gap between germline ends came to 22 bases. Germline V gene lookup returns CDR1 SGHVS and CDR2 FNYEAQ. The CDR3 is made up of 18 amino acids. This clonotype was observed a single time. Its antigen is unidentified. Diagnoses used clinical symptoms, serum thyroxine and TRAb, thyroid ultrasound and orbital computed tomography. Template material for amplifying TCR beta CDR3 regions consisted of RNA transcripts. HTBI primers were employed in a first-round RT-PCR of the TCR CDR3. TCRdb re-called the multiplex PCR reads through MiXCR, storing one row per CDR3 protein. The data contain about 460,000 distinct CDR3 sequences, 22% of them singletons. Study-wide results and caveats: Ophthalmopathy cases were set apart from stable hyperthyroidism by a 13 V-J model. Most clonotypes expanded in the thyroid (above 0.001) were also present in blood. The model predicted ophthalmopathy a median around 6 months before onset.

This rearrangement joins TRBV7-6 to TRBJ1-5; maybe TRBD1 (5 bases). This receptor was identified in a woman in her sixties or seventies with Graves' ophthalmopathy. The sequencing input was blood. The CDR3 DNA reads TGTGCCAGCAGCTTAGGTCAGGGAGGGCGGGCGGTTCGTCAGCCCCAGCATTTT. Its translation: CASSLGQGGRAVRQPQHF.